This T cell receptor beta chain appears in the sequencing data of a study of long-term antiretroviral therapy in people with HIV. Germline CDR1 and CDR2: SGHRS and YFSETQ. The CDR3 is made up of 13 amino acids. The V end lost 7 bases, the J end lost 5 bases, and 13 bases lay between the germline ends. Survey-level resolution applied to immunoSEQ assay v3.0. Assay used: immunoSEQ multiplex PCR; TCRdb lists only in-frame clones, some missing. The data hold roughly 20,000 clones, with about four fifths observed a single time. The origin of this receptor is a man younger than 40 with HIV. The chain has TRBV5-1 and TRBJ2-4, with D perhaps being TRBD1 or TRBD2 (5 bases each). The source material was unsorted PBMCs, sampled 1.5 years after starting antiretroviral therapy. DNA of the CDR3: TGCGCCAGCTCCACTGGGACGGAAAACATTCAGTACTTC. It specifies CASSTGTENIQYF. Supplemented by reference TRBV5-1 and TRBJ2-4, the full variable domain reads KAGVTQTPRYLIKTRGQQVTLSCSPISGHRSVSWYQQTPGQGLQFLFEYFSETQRNKGNFPGRFSGRQFSNSRSEMNVSTLELGDSALYLCASSTGTENIQYFGAGTRLSVL.